One sample yielded the 5 T cell receptor beta chains listed below, sequenced in a study of blood T cells in healthy people across ages. Through a sample-barcoded 5' primer and a J-beta primer mix, a second PCR was run for roughly 6 to 11 cycles. TCRdb itself ran the 5' RACE reads through MiXCR, one entry per CDR3 protein. Among 550,000 to 700,000 distinct CDR3 sequences listed, approximately 30% were seen once. The sample comprised blood. The origin of the receptors is an older woman in good health.

This clonotype was seen a handful of times. V and J are TRBV20-1 and TRBJ2-4; D ambiguous. The CDR3 length is 16 residues. The V and J ends lost 1 base and 0 bases respectively, with 13 bases between them. The V gene's germline CDR1 is DFQATT and CDR2 SNEGSKA (reference sequence). DNA for the CDR3: TGCAGTGCTAGAGTCTCTGGAGCCTTAGCCAAAAACATTCAGTACTTC. It codes for CSARVSGALAKNIQYF.

The chain recombines TRBV7-3 with TRBJ1-1; 9 nucleotides match TRBD1. The germline gives CDR1 SGHTA, CDR2 FQGTGA. This CDR3 contains 15 residues. V was pared by 5 bases and J by 5 bases, with 9 bases of the junction left unmatched. CDR3 DNA sequence: TGTGCCAGCAGCCCACAAGGACAGGGGAGAACTGAAGCTTTCTTT. Its protein product is CASSPQGQGRTEAFF.

The chain has TRBV9 and TRBJ2-1, with D possibly matching TRBD1 (6 bases). Germline CDR1 and CDR2: SGDLS and YYNGEE. This CDR3 comprises 17 residues. Trimming pared 2 bases from V and 5 bases from J, leaving 20 bases between. CDR3 sequence: CASSVQGRQGTNNEQFF. The DNA of the CDR3 is TGTGCCAGCAGCGTTCAGGGTCGGCAGGGGACCAACAATGAGCAGTTCTTC.

The chain employs TRBV10-3 and TRBJ1-2; D gene uncertain. The CDR3 spans 16 residues. CDR1 ENHRY and CDR2 SYGVKD come from the germline V gene. The germline V and J ends were trimmed by 8 bases and 1 base, with 20 bases remaining between them. The CDR3 here is CAIGGLAGPVNYGYTF. The CDR3 coding sequence is TGTGCCATCGGTGGTCTAGCAGGACCCGTTAACTATGGCTACACCTTC.

J is TRBJ2-1 and V is TRBV9, with D unclear. The J call may be wrong; the DNA end is better matched by TRBJ2-5. Per the germline V gene, CDR1 is SGDLS and CDR2 is YYNGEE. The CDR3 runs 13 residues. CDR3 sequence: CASSVLGQETQYF. CDR3 in DNA: TGTGCCAGCAGCGTACTAGGCCAAGAGACCCAGTACTTC.